A selection of T cell receptor beta chains follows, all from one sample in a study of T cell responses to AZD1222 COVID-19 vaccine. Clones were read by immunoSEQ multiplex PCR, and TCRdb kept only the in-frame ones, dropping some. The sample carries about 130,000 clones, roughly 80% recorded once. The starting material was peripheral blood, obtained on day 0 of AZD1222 vaccination. The receptors derive from an adult in good health. Both conserved end residues are part of each CDR3. A D gene is named only where the DNA matches it firmly. Rows give clone size only sometimes, using once, few, many, or a class for an expanded clone.

CDR3nt	CDR3aa	v_gene	j_gene	d_gene	abundance
TGCGCCAGCAGCGACCCCAGGACAGGGGGCCTTACGCAGTATTTT	CASSDPRTGGLTQYF	TRBV5-1	TRBJ2-3	TRBD1	-
TGCAGCGCACGACAGACAAACACTGAAGCTTTCTTT	CSARQTNTEAFF	TRBV29-1	TRBJ1-1	-	few
TGTGCCAGCAACACACAGGGGGGTTGGTCCTACAATGAGCAGTTCTTC	CASNTQGGWSYNEQFF	TRBV28	TRBJ2-1	TRBD1	once
TGTGCCAGCAGTTTGTCGGGCCCTTACAATGAGCAGTTCTTC	CASSLSGPYNEQFF	TRBV28	TRBJ2-1	-	-
TGTGCCAGCAGCCTACAATGGGACACTGAAGCTTTCTTT	CASSLQWDTEAFF	TRBV6-5	TRBJ1-1	-	-
TGCGCCAGCAGGGGGACAGCCGCGAACACCGGGGAGCTGTTTTTT	CASRGTAANTGELFF	TRBV5-1	TRBJ2-2	TRBD1	-
TGTGCCAGCAAACTGAGTCCGGACACTGAAGCTTTCTTT	CASKLSPDTEAFF	TRBV9	TRBJ1-1	-	-
TGTGCCAGCAGCGTAGGGGGAGCTAACTATGGCTACACCTTC	CASSVGGANYGYTF	TRBV9	TRBJ1-2	-	-
TGTGCCAGCAGCCAAACAGGGTCCCCCCCACCGAGAGATACGCAGTATTTT	CASSQTGSPPPRDTQYF	TRBV9	TRBJ2-3	-	-
TGTGCCAGCAACACCAGACGTTCTGGCGGCTACACCTTC	CASNTRRSGGYTF	TRBV2	TRBJ1-2	-	-
TGCAGCGTTGGGGACAGGGGGCCCAATGAAAAACTGTTTTTT	CSVGDRGPNEKLFF	TRBV29-1	TRBJ1-4	TRBD1	-
TGTGCCAGCACCCTCACTAGCGGGGACTCCAATGAGCAGTTCTTC	CASTLTSGDSNEQFF	TRBV27	TRBJ2-1	TRBD2	-
TGTGCCTGGAGTATATGGGGTGGAACGAACACTGAAGCTTTCTTT	CAWSIWGGTNTEAFF	TRBV30	TRBJ1-1	-	-
TGTGCCAGTAGTACTAAACTGACAGGGGTTGGCTACACCTTC	CASSTKLTGVGYTF	TRBV19	TRBJ1-2	TRBD1	-
TGTGCCAGCAAAAGAGGGGACGGCCGACATTCACCCCTCCACTTT	CASKRGDGRHSPLHF	TRBV2	TRBJ1-6	-	-
TGTGCCACCAGCGTGGGTAGCAATCAGCCCCAGCATTTT	CATSVGSNQPQHF	TRBV15	TRBJ1-5	-	-
TGTGCCAGCTCACCACGGGATTTCTCTGGAAACACCATATATTTT	CASSPRDFSGNTIYF	TRBV18	TRBJ1-3	-	-
TGTGCCAGCAGCGTAGATCCGCGGGGGGTCTTAGGAGAGCAGTTCTTC	CASSVDPRGVLGEQFF	TRBV9	TRBJ2-1	TRBD2	-
TGTGCCAGCAGCCTAGGACTAGGTTTTTCAGGGGAGCAGTTCTTC	CASSLGLGFSGEQFF	TRBV7-9	TRBJ2-1	TRBD2	-
TGTGCCAGCAGCTTCGCCGCTAGGGTTTACGAGCAGTACTTC	CASSFAARVYEQYF	TRBV11-2	TRBJ2-7	-	few
TGTGCCAGCAATTCCCAAGGATCCCTCAATCAGCCCCAGCATTTT	CASNSQGSLNQPQHF	TRBV27	TRBJ1-5	-	few
TGTGCCAGCAGTGGGACACTGGTCTCCTACGAGCAGTACTTC	CASSGTLVSYEQYF	TRBV28	TRBJ2-7	-	-
TGTGCCAGCAGCTTCCGGACTAGCGGGGGCCGTTCCACCGGGGAGCTGTTTTTT	CASSFRTSGGRSTGELFF	TRBV7-9	TRBJ2-2	TRBD2	-
TGCGCCAGCAGCTTAGGGGGTTTACAAGAGACCCAGTACTTC	CASSLGGLQETQYF	TRBV5-1	TRBJ2-5	-	-
TGTGCCAGTAGTATAGGGGGCCCGACAGGATACAATGAGCAGTTCTTC	CASSIGGPTGYNEQFF	TRBV19	TRBJ2-1	-	-
TGTGCCAGTAGAGCGGACAGGGAGGGTGAAGCTTTCTTT	CASRADREGEAFF	TRBV19	TRBJ1-1	TRBD1	-
TGCAGCGTGTTAGGGGTTGTGGAGACCCAGTACTTC	CSVLGVVETQYF	TRBV29-1	TRBJ2-5	-	few
TGTGCCAGTAGTAAGGCAAAAGGGACCCACCACTTTGATGAAGCTTTCTTT	CASSKAKGTHHFDEAFF	TRBV19	TRBJ1-1	-	-
TGTGCCAGCAACGGGGAGTACACTGAAGCTTTCTTT	CASNGEYTEAFF	TRBV28	TRBJ1-1	-	-
TGTGCCAGCAGTGTGGGTGGAGAGGAGCAGTACTTC	CASSVGGEEQYF	TRBV2	TRBJ2-7	-	-
TGTGCCACCAGCAGAGTAGGGCCCAATCAGCCCCAGCATTTT	CATSRVGPNQPQHF	TRBV15	TRBJ1-5	-	-
TGTGCCAGCAGCTTAATGGGAGAGGGTCAGCCCCAGCATTTT	CASSLMGEGQPQHF	TRBV7-6	TRBJ1-5	-	once
TGTGCCAGTGGGTATGGACAGGGGGCATTGCAGTACTTC	CASGYGQGALQYF	TRBV27	TRBJ2-7	TRBD1	many
TGTGCCAGCAGCCCGGACGAGGGCTCGGGAGAGCAGTACTTC	CASSPDEGSGEQYF	TRBV5-6	TRBJ2-7	-	-
TGTGCCAGCAGTTTTTCTTCCAATCAGCCCCAGCATTTT	CASSFSSNQPQHF	TRBV28	TRBJ1-5	-	-
TGTGCCAGCAGCCCTTGGACAGGCTCAGGCACTGAAGCTTTCTTT	CASSPWTGSGTEAFF	TRBV3-1/TRBV3-2	TRBJ1-1	TRBD1	-
TGTGCCAGCAGCCCCACTAGAAACACCATATATTTT	CASSPTRNTIYF	TRBV9	TRBJ1-3	-	-
TGTGCCAGCAGCCAAGAAAGGGGGAGGACTAATGAAAAACTGTTTTTT	CASSQERGRTNEKLFF	TRBV3-1/TRBV3-2	TRBJ1-4	-	-
TGTGCCAGCAGTCTACAGGGAACGTTCACTGAAGCTTTCTTT	CASSLQGTFTEAFF	TRBV6-2/TRBV6-3	TRBJ1-1	-	-
TGTGCCATCAGGGGGGAGGTACAGGGTTGGAAGGAAGCTTTCTTT	CAIRGEVQGWKEAFF	TRBV10-3	TRBJ1-1	-	-
TGTGCCAGCAAATGGGGGAGCGGGGAGCTGTTTTTT	CASKWGSGELFF	TRBV2	TRBJ2-2	-	-
TGTGCCAGCAGTTTCATCAGTAAGCCCCAGCATTTT	CASSFISKPQHF	TRBV28	TRBJ1-5	-	-
TGTGCCAGCAGCTTAGAGACAGGGAAAACTGAAGCTTTCTTT	CASSLETGKTEAFF	TRBV11-2	TRBJ1-1	TRBD1	-
TGCGCCAGCAGCTTGATTGGGCAGGGACCCTCTACAACCCAGTTTGAAGCTTTCTTT	CASSLIGQGPSTTQFEAFF	TRBV5-1	TRBJ1-1	-	once